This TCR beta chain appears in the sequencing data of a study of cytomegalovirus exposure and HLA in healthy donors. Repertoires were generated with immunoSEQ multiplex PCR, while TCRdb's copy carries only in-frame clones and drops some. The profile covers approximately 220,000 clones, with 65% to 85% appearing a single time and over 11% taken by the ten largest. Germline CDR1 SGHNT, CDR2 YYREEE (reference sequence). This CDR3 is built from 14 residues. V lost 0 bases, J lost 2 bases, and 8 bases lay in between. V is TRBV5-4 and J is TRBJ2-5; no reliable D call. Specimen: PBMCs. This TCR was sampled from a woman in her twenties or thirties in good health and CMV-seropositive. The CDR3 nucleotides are TGTGCCAGCAGCTTGGCCAACGGTCAAGAGACCCAGTACTTC. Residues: CASSLANGQETQYF.